What follows describes a single T cell receptor beta chain. The sample originates from a study of blood T cell repertoires in COVID-19. Study-wide background: Sites in the United States, Italy and Spain provided acute and convalescent COVID-19 samples. Sources were T cells, B-cell-depleted T cells, or PBMCs; the material itself was cDNA or gDNA.

Original methodology: For nucleated cells, counts were estimated from reference gene primer amplification. Sequencing used immunoSEQ multiplex PCR; TCRdb keeps in-frame clones, though not all of them. Clonal size and the V and J genes are those of that table, whereas D and trimming came from the DNA. Counted here are over 140,000 clones, over 60% occurring once; the ten biggest clones make up 3.5% to 5%. This receptor was obtained from a woman aged 80 or over with active or convalescent COVID-19. The source material was peripheral blood.

The CDR3 reads CASSQGFAGTQYF. CDR3 DNA sequence: TGTGCCAGCAGCCAAGGTTTCGCCGGTACGCAGTATTTT. The chain combines TRBV3-1 (or the pseudogene TRBV3-2) with TRBJ2-3; D not certain. The germline V gene encodes CDR1 LGHDT and CDR2 YNNKEL (reference sequence). V lost 1 base, J lost 8 bases, and 10 bases lay in between. The CDR3 has 13 amino acids.